This T cell receptor beta chain was documented in a study of beta chain features in type 1 diabetes. General observations from the study: Whether TCRB rearrangement is influenced by HLA type was left unresolved in this analysis. Among all four CD4+ subsets, Type 1 diabetes patients had TCRB CDR3s that were moderately but significantly shorter.

The CDR3 is 16 amino acids. The ends were cut back, 6 bases at V and 0 bases at J, with 16 bases in the middle. The germline V gene encodes CDR1 SGHRS and CDR2 YFSETQ. The study reverse transcribed the entire isolated RNA, so it sequenced expressed TCRB transcripts. The method was immunoSEQ multiplex PCR; TCRdb's version includes in-frame clones alone and lacks a portion of them. The sample shows roughly 350,000 clones, roughly 9.8% of them seen only once. This clone occurred a few times. The target antigen is unknown. Sorted cells reached over 95% purity in every population. The clonotype comes from a man aged 25-45 years with type 1 diabetes. This chain uses TRBV5-1 with TRBJ2-1, with D possibly matching TRBD1 (6 bases). Material: central memory CD4+ T cells from blood. The CDR3 DNA sequence: TGCGCCAGCACCTCGACAGGCTCGAGCTCCTACAATGAGCAGTTCTTC. Translated: CASTSTGSSSYNEQFF.